This TCR beta chain was identified in a study of blood T cell repertoires in COVID-19. At the level of the study: Sources were T cells, B-cell-depleted T cells, or PBMCs; the material itself was cDNA or gDNA.

Some clones are missing from TCRdb's copy, which holds only in-frame ones; the method was immunoSEQ multiplex PCR. The table shows 250,000 to 300,000 clones, with 75% to 90% occurring only once. Trimming cost V 4 bases and J 5 bases; bases outside gene matches: 4. The CDR3 consists of 13 residues. Germline V lookup: CDR1 MNHNS, CDR2 SASEGT. This clonotype was obtained from a man aged 50 or older with acute or convalescent COVID-19. The chain employs TRBV6-1 and TRBJ2-7; TRBD2 matches at 8 bases. Sequenced input: peripheral blood. The CDR3 DNA reads as TGTGCCAGCAGTGGGAGCGGGGGCCACGAGCAGTACTTC. Protein sequence: CASSGSGGHEQYF.